This T cell receptor (beta chain) emerged from a study of T cell changes during pregnancy in multiple sclerosis. TCRdb's table, derived via immunoSEQ multiplex PCR, lists solely in-frame clones and lacks some. The sample shows tens of thousands of clones, roughly 89% of them seen only once. The germline CDR1 and CDR2 sequences are LNHDA and SQIVND (reference sequence). Trimming took off 5 bases at V and 4 bases at J, with 9 bases between the two ends. The CDR3 covers 14 residues. The chain couples TRBV19 to TRBJ2-6; a possible D gene is TRBD1 (5 bases). The sequencing here drew on CD4+ T cells from peripheral blood mononuclear cells, taken in the first trimester of pregnancy. The receptor was isolated from a female donor in good health, enrolled as a control in a pregnancy study. The CDR3 DNA reads as TGTGCCAGTAGTCAGGGTTACGGGGCCAACGTCCTGACTTTC. This translates into CASSQGYGANVLTF.